This entry concerns a single T cell receptor beta chain. The data derive from a study of blood T cell repertoires in COVID-19. Study-level background: The samples span acute and convalescent COVID-19 from the United States, Italy and Spain. From T cells, B-cell-depleted T cells, or PBMCs came the material, which was cDNA or gDNA.

Seattle participants joined during active infection and were tracked over time. In the original workflow: Estimation of nucleated cell counts relied on the amplification of reference gene primers. Libraries were prepared by immunoSEQ multiplex PCR; TCRdb keeps only in-frame clonotypes and omits some of them. The V and J calls and the clone size are those of that table, but D and trimming were determined from the DNA. The repertoire holds about 160,000 clones, with about 90% as singletons. The ends were cut back, 7 bases at V and 6 bases at J, with 10 bases in the middle. Germline loops: CDR1 MDHEN, CDR2 SYDVKM. There are 12 residues in the CDR3.

The chain uses TRBV28 and TRBJ1-5; a possible D gene is TRBD1 (5 bases). This TCR was recovered from a man aged 30-40 years with COVID-19, enrolled during active disease. Sequencing used peripheral blood. The CDR3 DNA reads as TGTGCCAGCACCCAGGGTCGTCAGCCCCAGCATTTT. This gives the protein CASTQGRQPQHF.